This T cell receptor (beta chain) emerged from a study of T cells in Graves' hyperthyroidism and ophthalmopathy. The CDR3 covers 15 residues. Germline CDR1 reads DFQATT; CDR2 reads SNEGSKA (reference sequence). Amplification yielded TCR beta CDR3 regions, with RNA transcripts as the source. HTBI primers were the set used in a first-round RT-PCR of the TCR CDR3. TCRdb re-called the multiplex PCR reads with MiXCR, one entry per CDR3 protein. The table has over 700,000 distinct CDR3 sequences, around 39% seen once; the top ten hold 7% to 10%. This clonotype was recorded at least ten times. The junction departs from germline at one end; a sequencing error may be responsible.

The sequence was collected from a man between 18 and 29 years old with Graves' hyperthyroidism. The V and J genes are TRBV20-1 and TRBJ1-5, with a possible D match to TRBD1 (6 bases). Sample: blood. CDR3 amino acids: CSARDQGRRNQPQHF. The CDR3 bases are TGCAGTGCCAGAGATCAGGGGAGGCGCAATCAGCCCCAGCATTTT.